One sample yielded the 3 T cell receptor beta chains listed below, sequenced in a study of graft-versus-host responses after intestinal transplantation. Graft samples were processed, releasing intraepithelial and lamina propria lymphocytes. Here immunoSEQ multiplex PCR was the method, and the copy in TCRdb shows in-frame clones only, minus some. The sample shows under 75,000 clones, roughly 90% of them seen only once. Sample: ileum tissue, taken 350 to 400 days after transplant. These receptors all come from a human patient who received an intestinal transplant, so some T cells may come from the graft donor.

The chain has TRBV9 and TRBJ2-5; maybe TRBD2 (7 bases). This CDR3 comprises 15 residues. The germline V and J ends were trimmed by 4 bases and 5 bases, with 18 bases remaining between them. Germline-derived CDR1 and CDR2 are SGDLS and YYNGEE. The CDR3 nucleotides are TGTGCCAGCAGCCAACTTGAGGGGGGGTTGGAGACCCAGTACTTC. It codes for CASSQLEGGLETQYF.

The CDR3 DNA reads TGTGCCAGCAGCTTGGAGGTACAGACGCAGTATTTT. This sequence encodes CASSLEVQTQYF. This chain links TRBV5-6 with TRBJ2-3; D gene uncertain. Trimming stripped 0 bases from V and 9 bases from J, with 8 bases between. The CDR3 totals 12 residues. Germline-derived CDR1 and CDR2 are SGHDT and YYEEEE.

The CDR3 sequence is CASSYLERNTEAFF. Written as DNA, the CDR3 is TGTGCCAGCAGTTACTTGGAGAGGAACACTGAAGCTTTCTTT. V and J are TRBV6-5 and TRBJ1-1; D is undetermined. V lost 1 base, J lost 1 base, and 7 bases lay in between. Germline V CDR1 and CDR2: MNHEY, SVGAGI. The CDR3 covers 14 residues.